Each of the 16 T cell receptor beta chains below was sequenced from the same sample in a study of OX40 agonist ivuxolimab in advanced cancers. Clones were sequenced by immunoSEQ multiplex PCR, and TCRdb holds only the in-frame ones, with some missing. The table lists some 23,000 clones, 84% of them singletons. This specimen was CD4+ or CD8+ T cells sorted from blood, taken in a trial of the OX40 agonist ivuxolimab. Source of these receptors: an adult with an advanced solid tumor such as melanoma, head and neck, liver or kidney cancer.

This clone was picked up one time. One base separates it from a far larger clone, so it is likely a read error. This chain links TRBV7-8 with TRBJ2-5; weak D call: TRBD2 (7 bases). Near its end, the DNA agrees better with TRBJ2-7, so the J call may be wrong. This CDR3 contains 18 residues. CDR1 and CDR2 from the germline V gene are SGHVS and FQNEAQ. The chain's CDR3 is CASSAKGRGAGRGYEQYF. In DNA form, the CDR3 reads TGTGCCAGCAGCGCCAAGGGGAGGGGGGCCGGCCGGGGCTACGAGCAGTACTTC.

V is TRBV4-1 and J is TRBJ1-5, with D perhaps matching TRBD1 (5 bases). This CDR3 region has 15 residues. CDR1 and CDR2 from the germline V gene are MGHRA and YSYEKL. Between the trimmed V and J ends, which lost 2 bases and 6 bases, there was a span of 14 bases. DNA for the CDR3: TGCGCCAGCAGCCAAAACTCAGGGTCGGCTCAGCCCCAGCATTTT. It encodes CASSQNSGSAQPQHF.

The V call is TRBV27, the J call TRBJ1-3; D might be TRBD1 (5 bases). The V end was cut by 3 bases, the J end by 4 bases, with 10 bases between. Germline CDR1 is MNHEY and CDR2 is SMNVEV (reference sequence). CDR3 length equals 14 residues. CDR3 sequence reads: CASSLGLSGNTIYF. DNA for the CDR3: TGTGCCAGCAGTTTGGGACTTTCAGGAAACACCATATATTTT.

This clone was observed a few times. V gene TRBV5-4 combines with J gene TRBJ1-2; no reliable D call. V lost 1 base and J 4 bases, leaving 8 bases between the germline ends. This CDR3 has 13 residues. Germline-derived CDR1 and CDR2 are SGHNT and YYREEE (reference sequence). The CDR3, as DNA: TGTGCCAGCAGCTTGCGGGTCGGCTATGGCTACACCTTC. This encodes CASSLRVGYGYTF.

The chain carries TRBV19 and TRBJ1-1; TRBD1 might be the D (6 bases). This CDR3 comprises 14 residues. V was trimmed by 6 bases and J by 7 bases, leaving 18 bases between them. CDR1 is LNHDA, CDR2 SQIVND, per germline (reference sequence). Written as DNA, the CDR3 is TGTGCCAGTAGGTTACAGGGAACTCCACTTGAAGCTTTCTTT. Translating it yields CASRLQGTPLEAFF.

This rearrangement joins TRBV18 to TRBJ1-2; TRBD1 matches 7 bases. The junction had 5 bases not matched to a gene; V was cut back by 3 bases and J by 4 bases. The germline V gene encodes CDR1 KGHSH and CDR2 LQKENI. The CDR3 extends over 14 amino acids. CDR3 bases: TGTGCCAGCTCACCCGGACAGGTTAGCTATGGCTACACCTTC. It yields the protein CASSPGQVSYGYTF.

This chain links TRBV7-9 with TRBJ2-1; no firm D call. The ends were cut back, 1 base at V and 9 bases at J, with 4 bases in the middle. Per the germline V gene, CDR1 is SEHNR and CDR2 is FQNEAQ (reference sequence). The CDR3 spans 11 residues. CDR3 sequence: CASSLGGEQFF. For the CDR3, the DNA is TGTGCCAGCAGCTTAGGCGGTGAGCAGTTCTTC.

This clone was counted a single time. The V call is TRBV19, the J call TRBJ2-1, with 10 nucleotides matching TRBD2. The V gene's germline CDR1 is LNHDA and CDR2 SQIVND (reference sequence). CDR3 size: 18 residues. Germline trimming cut 3 bases from V and 0 bases from J; bases unmatched to any gene: 8. The CDR3 sequence is CASSILAGAPSSYNEQFF. Here the CDR3 DNA reads TGTGCCAGTAGTATTCTAGCGGGGGCCCCGAGCTCCTACAATGAGCAGTTCTTC.

J is TRBJ2-1 and V is TRBV29-1; TRBD2 might be the D (5 bases). Trimming removed 1 base at V and 0 bases at J, with 10 bases between. Looked up from germline, CDR1 is SQVTM and CDR2 is ANQGSEA. CDR3 length: 15 residues. The CDR3 protein is CSVEGVGVSYNEQFF. The CDR3 DNA is TGCAGCGTTGAAGGGGTCGGGGTCTCCTACAATGAGCAGTTCTTC.

The chain recombines TRBV7-2 with TRBJ2-7, with TRBD2 identical over 8 bases. Germline CDR1 is SGHTA and CDR2 is FQGNSA. This CDR3 contains 17 residues. V shed 1 base, J shed 0 bases, and the junction held 8 bases outside the gene matches. CDR3 nucleotides: TGTGCCAGCAGCTTAGAGAGGCGGGGGGCCAGCTCCTACGAGCAGTACTTC. This codes for CASSLERRGASSYEQYF.

The chain links TRBV19 to TRBJ1-1; 10 positions match TRBD1. CDR3 length equals 17 residues. V dropped 4 bases and J dropped 1; count of bases not matched to a gene: 9. CDR1 is LNHDA and CDR2 is SQIVND in the germline V gene (reference sequence). CDR3 coding DNA: TGTGCCAGTAGTAATCCTAGACAGGGGGCCTCGAACACTGAAGCTTTCTTT. Translated: CASSNPRQGASNTEAFF.

V gene TRBV7-8 combines with J gene TRBJ2-3, with D tentatively TRBD2 (5 bases). The germline V and J ends were trimmed by 0 bases and 0 bases, with 7 bases remaining between them. The CDR3 totals 15 residues. CDR1 and CDR2 from the germline V gene are SGHVS and FQNEAQ. CDR3 sequence: CASSLAPGSTDTQYF. The CDR3 DNA is TGTGCCAGCAGCTTAGCGCCGGGGAGCACAGATACGCAGTATTTT. Drawing the rest from reference TRBV7-8 and TRBJ2-3, the complete variable domain is GAGVSQSPRYKVAKRGQDVALRCDPISGHVSLFWYQQALGQGPEFLTYFQNEAQLDKSGLPSDRFFAERPEGSVSTLKIQRTQQEDSAVYLCASSLAPGSTDTQYFGPGTRLTVL.

The genes are TRBV7-7 and TRBJ2-2; D tentatively reads TRBD1 or TRBD2 (6 bases each). V lost 2 bases and J lost 5, with 15 bases in between. Germline V gene sequence: CDR1 SSHAT, CDR2 FNYEAQ (reference sequence). The length of the CDR3 is 16 residues. This CDR3 is CASSLRSGAQTGELFF. In DNA form, the CDR3 reads TGTGCCAGCAGCTTAAGGTCGGGGGCGCAGACCGGGGAGCTGTTTTTT. Variable domain in full (rest from reference TRBV7-7 and TRBJ2-2): GAGVSQSPRYKVTKRGQDVTLRCDPISSHATLYWYQQALGQGPEFLTYFNYEAQPDKSGLPSDRFSAERPEGSISTLTIQRTEQRDSAMYRCASSLRSGAQTGELFFGEGSRLTVL.

This clone was seen a single time. The J gene is TRBJ2-3, the V gene TRBV9, with no clear D. CDR3 length: 15 amino acids. V lost 4 bases and J 2 bases, leaving 14 bases between the germline ends. Germline CDR1 is SGDLS and CDR2 is YYNGEE. CDR3 bases: TGTGCCAGCAGCACCAAGTTGGGCTCCACAGATACGCAGTATTTT. Protein: CASSTKLGSTDTQYF.

V usage is TRBV7-8 and J usage is TRBJ2-7, with 12 bases identical to TRBD1. This CDR3 spans 17 amino acids. The J segment lost 4 bases and the V segment lost 3 bases, leaving 10 bases of the junction unmatched. Germline V gene data show CDR1 as SGHVS and CDR2 as FQNEAQ. The CDR3 DNA reads as TGTGCCAGCAGCTTTCCGGGACAGGGGGCCGTTAGGTACGAGCAGTACTTC. It translates to CASSFPGQGAVRYEQYF.

The gene calls are TRBV4-3 and TRBJ2-7, with 7 bases identical to TRBD1. The CDR3 totals 17 residues. Losses at the gene ends were 0 bases for V and 6 bases for J; bases not matched to a gene: 14. The germline CDR1 and CDR2 sequences are LGHNA and YSLEER. CDR3 amino acids: CASSQDFTTAGGPEQYF. CDR3 nucleotides: TGCGCCAGCAGCCAAGATTTCACGACGGCAGGGGGTCCCGAGCAGTACTTC.